This paragraph covers one TCR beta chain sequence. Its antigen is not known. This record comes from a study of cytomegalovirus exposure and HLA in healthy donors. Study as a whole: HLA-typed donors were the source of approximately 85 million unique TCRs held in an early data release.

The CDR3 loop spans 12 amino acids. V was pared by 3 bases and J by 5 bases, with 3 bases of the junction left unmatched. Germline lookup yields CDR1 SQVTM and CDR2 ANQGSEA. Vbeta (60) and Jbeta (13) primers were used in the PCR. Produced via immunoSEQ multiplex PCR; TCRdb's table is partial and in-frame only. The sample carries more than 90,000 clones, approximately 70% recorded once. Findings of the study overall: What TCR beta sequences reportedly achieved was accurate prediction of HLA-A and HLA-B alleles in most subjects.

The sequenced sample consisted of PBMCs. The rearrangement joins TRBV29-1 to TRBJ1-1; TRBD1 matches 7 bases. This receptor was taken from a man aged 25 to 40 in good health and CMV-seropositive. The CDR3 loop reads CSVEATGTEAFF. The CDR3 region has the DNA TGCAGCGTTGAGGCGACAGGGACTGAAGCTTTCTTT.